The sequence of this T cell receptor beta chain was determined in a study of identical twins. The CDR3 runs 15 residues. Trimming stripped 2 bases from V and 8 bases from J, with 16 bases between. Germline CDR1 is LGHDT and CDR2 is YNNKEL (reference sequence). TCRdb re-analysed the 5' RACE reads in MiXCR, keeping a single row per CDR3 protein. The sample yields 210,000 or so distinct CDR3 sequences, around 6.9% seen once. These data were also filed under a second study, of yellow fever vaccine responses in identical twins.

The TCR originated in a woman aged 18-29 years in good health. The chain is built from TRBV3-1 and TRBJ2-4; D might be TRBD2 (6 bases). Sequenced: memory (CD45RO+) T cells sorted from blood. CDR3 nucleotide sequence: TGTGCCAGCAGCCAAACTTCCGGGGGACGATACATTCAGTACTTC. Encoded protein: CASSQTSGGRYIQYF.